One sample yielded the 19 T cell receptor beta chains listed below, sequenced in a study of cytomegalovirus exposure and HLA in healthy donors. A multiplex PCR was run with 60 Vbeta primers and 13 Jbeta primers. Sequencing used immunoSEQ multiplex PCR; TCRdb keeps in-frame clones, though not all of them. The table has 140,000 or so clones, more than 55% seen once; the top ten hold 6.5%. Sequenced: PBMCs. Receptor source: an older woman in good health and CMV-seronegative.

The CDR3 is CASSHPTSGRAGGELFF. In DNA, the CDR3 is TGCGCCAGCAGCCATCCCACTAGCGGGAGGGCCGGCGGGGAGCTGTTTTTT. This chain links TRBV4-1 with TRBJ2-2; 13 nucleotides match TRBD2. Germline V gene lookup returns CDR1 MGHRA and CDR2 YSYEKL. J lost 7 bases, V lost 3 bases, and 8 bases had no gene match. The CDR3 contains 17 residues.

The rearrangement uses TRBV2 and TRBJ2-7; 7 bases line up with TRBD1. V shed 4 bases and J 0 bases; nucleotides not matched to a gene: 9. The CDR3 totals 16 residues. Germline CDR1 is SNHLY and CDR2 is FYNNEI. The CDR3 nucleotides are TGTGCCAGCAGTGGACAGGGCCCGTGGATCTCCTACGAGCAGTACTTC. It translates to CASSGQGPWISYEQYF.

This clone was found a few times. The V and J genes are TRBV9 and TRBJ1-2; a possible D gene is TRBD1 (6 bases). The CDR3 contains 14 residues. V lost 4 bases, J lost 7 bases, and 17 bases lay in between. Germline V gene lookup returns CDR1 SGDLS and CDR2 YYNGEE. The CDR3 DNA is TGTGCCAGCAGCCCAGGGGTGGGGCCCTTTGGCTACACCTTC. Translating gives CASSPGVGPFGYTF.

The CDR3 is CASSLPRRAEMFHEQFF. Written as DNA, the CDR3 is TGCGCCAGCAGCCTGCCGCGGAGAGCGGAGATGTTTCATGAGCAGTTCTTC. The chain combines TRBV5-1 with TRBJ2-1, with D possibly matching TRBD2 (5 bases). Trimming left V 4 bases short and J 8 bases short, with 25 bases between. The CDR3 sequence is 17 residues long. Germline-derived CDR1 and CDR2 are SGHRS and YFSETQ.

CDR3 in DNA: TGCGCCAGCAGCCCTGGACTAGCGGGTCCAGATACGCAGTATTTT. This sequence encodes CASSPGLAGPDTQYF. V is TRBV5-1 and J is TRBJ2-3; 11 bases map to TRBD2. The CDR3 runs to 15 residues. V trimming: 4 bases; J trimming: 4 bases; junction bases outside the gene matches: 5. The germline V gene has CDR1 SGHRS and CDR2 YFSETQ.

V and J are TRBV2 and TRBJ1-2; D might be TRBD1 (5 bases). The CDR3 consists of 14 residues. The V end was cut by 4 bases, the J end by 5 bases, with 14 bases between. Germline loops: CDR1 SNHLY, CDR2 FYNNEI. The CDR3 DNA sequence: TGTGCCAGCAGTGGGACACCTGGGGTATATGGCTACACCTTC. Amino acid sequence: CASSGTPGVYGYTF.

With regard to this clone: Other DNA sequences in this specimen translate into the identical CDR3. The V call is TRBV10-3, the J call TRBJ2-3; D possibly corresponds to TRBD2 (6 bases). This CDR3 contains 14 residues. CDR1 ENHRY and CDR2 SYGVKD come from the germline V gene. V was clipped by 3 bases and J by 6 bases, with 13 bases between them. This CDR3 reads CAISDSGVTDTQYF. In nucleotides, the CDR3 is TGTGCCATCAGTGATTCGGGGGTCACGGATACGCAGTATTTT.

The CDR3: CSVGPGTPSSGNTIYF. The CDR3 region has the DNA TGCAGCGTTGGACCCGGGACACCAAGCTCTGGAAACACCATATATTTT. The gene calls are TRBV29-1 and TRBJ1-3; D is possibly TRBD1 (6 bases). V was trimmed by 4 bases and J by 0 bases, leaving 16 bases between them. The CDR3 is made up of 16 amino acids. From germline, CDR1 is SQVTM and CDR2 ANQGSEA.

A remark on this clone: The junction and the germline gene differ at one end; a read error may be behind it. This chain joins TRBV7-7 and TRBJ2-3; perhaps TRBD2 as D (6 bases). There are 15 residues in the CDR3. Germline V gene lookup returns CDR1 SSHAT and CDR2 FNYEAQ (reference sequence). This chain's CDR3 is CASSLAGTSTDTQYF. CDR3 DNA: TGTGCTAGCAGCTTAGCAGGGACTAGCACAGATACGCAGTATTTT.

This chain connects TRBV6-5 to TRBJ2-2; D unclear. The germline V gene encodes CDR1 MNHEY and CDR2 SVGAGI. Deletions cut 5 bases from V and 4 bases from J, with 8 bases between. The CDR3 is 13 amino acids. The chain's CDR3 is CASSKTPTGELFF. CDR3 in DNA: TGTGCCAGCAGTAAGACACCCACCGGGGAGCTGTTTTTT.

The rearrangement joins TRBV13 to TRBJ1-1, with TRBD1 identical over 7 bases. Germline trimming cut 2 bases from V and 4 bases from J; bases unmatched to any gene: 16. There are 18 residues in the CDR3. Looked up from germline, CDR1 is PRHDT and CDR2 is FYEKMQ (reference sequence). CDR3 in amino acids: CASSLTMGRQGPGTEAFF. The CDR3 region has the DNA TGTGCCAGCAGCTTAACTATGGGACGACAGGGCCCGGGCACTGAAGCTTTCTTT. The whole variable domain, remainder taken from reference TRBV13 and TRBJ1-1, is AAGVIQSPRHLIKEKRETATLKCYPIPRHDTVYWYQQGPGQDPQFLISFYEKMQSDKGSIPDRFSAQQFSDYHSELNMSSLELGDSALYFCASSLTMGRQGPGTEAFFGQGTRLTVV.

This rearrangement joins TRBV6-6 to TRBJ1-5, with a possible D match to TRBD1 (6 bases). Between the trimmed V and J ends, which lost 4 bases and 4 bases, there was a span of 17 bases. The CDR3 has 16 amino acids. Per the germline V gene, CDR1 is MNHNY and CDR2 is SVGAGI (reference sequence). In DNA form, the CDR3 reads TGTGCCAGCAGTTCAACCCAGGGGCAGCCAAATCAGCCCCAGCATTTT. It codes for CASSSTQGQPNQPQHF.

As regards this clone: This sample includes further DNA sequences coding for the same CDR3. This chain links TRBV5-1 with TRBJ1-1; 9 positions match TRBD1. The CDR3 sequence is 14 residues long. V lost 1 base to trimming and J lost 5 bases; unmatched junction nucleotides: 3. Germline loops: CDR1 SGHRS, CDR2 YFSETQ. The chain's CDR3 is CASSLTGGATEAFF. As DNA, the CDR3 is TGCGCCAGCAGCTTGACAGGGGGCGCAACTGAAGCTTTCTTT.

The V and J genes are TRBV6-5 and TRBJ1-1; D ambiguous. Trimming removed 6 bases at V and 1 base at J, with 15 bases between. CDR3 length: 15 residues. Germline V CDR1 and CDR2: MNHEY, SVGAGI. In DNA form, the CDR3 reads TGTGCCAGCAGCGGCTCGGCGGCAGAGAACACTGAAGCTTTCTTT. Translated: CASSGSAAENTEAFF.

The chain carries TRBV2 and TRBJ2-3, with a weak D call TRBD2 (6 bases). Trimming removed 4 bases from V and 2 bases from J, with 10 bases in between. Germline V gene data show CDR1 as SNHLY and CDR2 as FYNNEI. The CDR3 spans 14 residues. This CDR3 reads CASSGGGDTDTQYF. CDR3 nucleotides: TGTGCCAGCAGTGGGGGCGGGGACACAGATACGCAGTATTTT. Based on the CDR3 plus reference TRBV2 and TRBJ2-3, the full variable domain is EPEVTQTPSHQVTQMGQEVILRCVPISNHLYFYWYRQILGQKVEFLVSFYNNEISEKSEIFDDQFSVERPDGSNFTLKIRSTKLEDSAMYFCASSGGGDTDTQYFGPGTRLTVL.

The rearrangement joins TRBV7-2 to TRBJ2-5; 7 bases fit TRBD2. V lost 5 bases and J lost 0; bases outside the gene matches: 6. Germline CDR1 is SGHTA and CDR2 is FQGNSA. CDR3 size: 15 residues. The CDR3: CASSNGAGDQETQYF. The CDR3 nucleotides are TGTGCCAGCAGCAATGGGGCGGGAGACCAAGAGACCCAGTACTTC.

This clone has only a few counts. The rearrangement uses TRBV19 and TRBJ2-2; 11 bases are shared with TRBD1. Germline CDR1 reads LNHDA; CDR2 reads SQIVND (reference sequence). The length of the CDR3 is 14 residues. Trimming at V came to 7 bases and at J to 5 bases, leaving 3 bases not matched to a gene. CDR3 protein: CASTGTGGTGELFF. The CDR3 bases are TGTGCCAGTACCGGGACAGGGGGAACCGGGGAGCTGTTTTTT. Using reference TRBV19 and TRBJ2-2 for the parts outside the CDR3, the full variable domain is DGGITQSPKYLFRKEGQNVTLSCEQNLNHDAMYWYRQDPGQGLRLIYYSQIVNDFQKGDIAEGYSVSREKKESFPLTVTSAQKNPTAFYLCASTGTGGTGELFFGEGSRLTVL.

This rearrangement joins TRBV5-4 to TRBJ2-1; D uncertain. The germline V gene encodes CDR1 SGHNT and CDR2 YYREEE (reference sequence). Between the trimmed V and J ends, which lost 3 bases and 5 bases, there was a span of 9 bases. The CDR3 length is 13 residues. CDR3 in amino acids: CASSSLKNNEQFF. The CDR3 region has the DNA TGTGCCAGCAGCTCCTTAAAAAACAATGAGCAGTTCTTC.

J is TRBJ1-5 and V is TRBV4-1, with 7 positions matching TRBD1. This CDR3 spans 14 amino acids. V lost 2 bases and J lost 10; bases outside the gene matches: 8. Germline V CDR1 and CDR2: MGHRA, YSYEKL. CDR3 bases: TGCGCCAGCAGCCAATTACAGGGGCCGGTTCCCCAGCATTTT. It yields the protein CASSQLQGPVPQHF.